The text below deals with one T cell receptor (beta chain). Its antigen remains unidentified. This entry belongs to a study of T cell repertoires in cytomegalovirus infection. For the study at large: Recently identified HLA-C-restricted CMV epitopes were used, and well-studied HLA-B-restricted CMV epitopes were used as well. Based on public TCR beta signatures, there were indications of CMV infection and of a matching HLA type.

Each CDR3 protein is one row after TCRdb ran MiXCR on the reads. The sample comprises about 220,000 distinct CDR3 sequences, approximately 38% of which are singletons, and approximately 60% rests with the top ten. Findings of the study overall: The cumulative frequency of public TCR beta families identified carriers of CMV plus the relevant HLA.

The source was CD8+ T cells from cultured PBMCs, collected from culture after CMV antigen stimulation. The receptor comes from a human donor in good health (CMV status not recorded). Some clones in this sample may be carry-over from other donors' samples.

The CDR3 sequence is CASSPSPVLQGSNQPQHF. The DNA of the CDR3 is TGTGCCAGCAGTCCGAGTCCGGTCTTACAGGGGAGCAATCAGCCCCAGCATTTT. The rearrangement uses TRBV28 and TRBJ1-5; TRBD1 matches at 7 bases. Germline trimming cut 5 bases from V and 1 base from J; bases unmatched to any gene: 14. CDR3 length equals 18 residues. The V gene's germline CDR1 is MDHEN and CDR2 SYDVKM.